A single sample gave rise to the 19 T cell receptor beta chains below, sequenced in a study of blood T cell repertoires in COVID-19. Assay: immunoSEQ multiplex PCR; the TCRdb copy retains only in-frame clones and omits some. The table has around 80,000 clones, less than 90% seen once. The specimen was peripheral blood. The receptors shown here come from a man aged 50-59 years with COVID-19, enrolled during active disease.

This sequence joins TRBV19 and TRBJ1-4, with 7 bases lining up with TRBD1. CDR1 is LNHDA and CDR2 is SQIVND in the germline V gene (reference sequence). The junction had 15 bases not matched to a gene; V was cut back by 10 bases and J by 7 bases. This CDR3 is built from 15 residues. The CDR3 is CATIETGTAGEKLFF. The CDR3 nucleotides read TGTGCCACCATCGAAACCGGGACAGCGGGTGAAAAACTGTTTTTT.

This chain uses TRBV29-1 with TRBJ2-7; tentatively, D is TRBD1 (5 bases). CDR3 length: 14 residues. Germline loops: CDR1 SQVTM, CDR2 ANQGSEA. The V end was cut by 4 bases, the J end by 3 bases, with 16 bases between. CDR3 nucleotides: TGCAGCGTTGGGGGCTTCGGGCAGGACTACGAGCAGTACTTC. Translated: CSVGGFGQDYEQYF.

V usage is TRBV3-1 (or the pseudogene TRBV3-2) and J usage is TRBJ2-5, with D perhaps TRBD1 (6 bases). Germline V lookup: CDR1 LGHDT, CDR2 YNNKEL (reference sequence). The V and J ends lost 4 bases and 5 bases respectively, with 17 bases between them. The CDR3 runs 15 residues. CDR3 DNA sequence: TGTGCCAGCAGCCTGCGGGCAGGGACATTTGAGACCCAGTACTTC. Amino acid sequence: CASSLRAGTFETQYF.

The V call is TRBV28, the J call TRBJ2-3; tentatively, D is TRBD2 (5 bases). Between the trimmed V and J ends, which lost 6 bases and 1 base, there was a span of 14 bases. CDR3 length equals 15 residues. Germline CDR1 is MDHEN and CDR2 is SYDVKM. CDR3 bases: TGTGCCAGCAGCCTACTGGCGGAGGGCACAGATACGCAGTATTTT. Its translation: CASSLLAEGTDTQYF. Full variable domain (rest looked up from reference TRBV28 and TRBJ2-3): DVKVTQSSRYLVKRTGEKVFLECVQDMDHENMFWYRQDPGLGLRLIYFSYDVKMKEKGDIPEGYSVSREKKERFSLILESASTNQTSMYLCASSLLAEGTDTQYFGPGTRLTVL.

V usage is TRBV7-3 and J usage is TRBJ2-2; 9 nucleotides match TRBD2. Trimming removed 2 bases from V and 4 bases from J; junction bases left unmatched: 8. Germline V gene data show CDR1 as SGHTA and CDR2 as FQGTGA. The CDR3 has 17 amino acids. In nucleotides, the CDR3 is TGTGCCAGCAGCTTATCCGGGACTAGCAGACTCACCGGGGAGCTGTTTTTT. It encodes CASSLSGTSRLTGELFF.

The rearrangement links TRBV30 to TRBJ2-7; D possibly corresponds to TRBD2 (6 bases). The CDR3 contains 13 residues. CDR1 and CDR2 from the germline V gene are GTSNPN and SVGIG (reference sequence). Deletions cut 0 bases from V and 7 bases from J, with 13 bases between. This chain's CDR3 is CAWSVQLRGEQYF. In nucleotides, the CDR3 is TGTGCCTGGAGTGTACAATTACGGGGGGAGCAGTACTTC. Supplemented by reference TRBV30 and TRBJ2-7, the full variable domain reads SQTIHQWPATLVQPVGSPLSLECTVEGTSNPNLYWYRQAAGRGLQLLFYSVGIGQISSEVPQNLSASRPQDRQFILSSKKLLLSDSGFYLCAWSVQLRGEQYFGPGTRLTVT.

The V call is TRBV21-1, the J call TRBJ2-3; the table's D call, TRBD1, was not checked against the DNA. TRBV21-1 is a known pseudogene. The CDR3 loop spans 16 amino acids. The chain's CDR3 is CASSKRLGEGVDTQYF. The CDR3 region has the DNA TGTGCCAGCAGCAAACGGCTTGGAGAGGGGGTCGATACGCAGTATTTT.

The chain has TRBV24-1 and TRBJ1-1, with D hard to call. The CDR3 contains 13 residues. Trimming took off 3 bases at V and 1 base at J, with 5 bases between the two ends. Germline CDR1 and CDR2: KGHDR and SFDVKD. The CDR3: CATSDRQNTEAFF. CDR3 bases: TGTGCCACCAGTGATCGACAGAACACTGAAGCTTTCTTT.

The chain joins TRBV6-1 to TRBJ1-1; D might be TRBD1 (5 bases). V was shortened by 6 bases and J by 2 bases, with 10 bases between the two germline ends. The CDR3 extends over 13 amino acids. Germline CDR1 is MNHNS and CDR2 is SASEGT. CDR3 residues: CASRLDRNTEAFF. CDR3 nucleotide sequence: TGTGCCAGCAGACTCGACAGAAACACTGAAGCTTTCTTT.

The chain employs TRBV28 and TRBJ2-1; TRBD2 matches 13 bases. Losses at the gene ends were 6 bases for V and 7 bases for J; bases not matched to a gene: 9. This CDR3 comprises 16 residues. Germline assignment: CDR1 MDHEN and CDR2 SYDVKM. This CDR3 is CASSITSGRAGNEQFF. The CDR3, as DNA: TGTGCCAGCAGCATAACTAGCGGGAGGGCCGGAAATGAGCAGTTCTTC.

A single count supports this clone. The chain uses TRBV11-2 and TRBJ2-1, with TRBD1 matching over 7 bases. Germline lookup yields CDR1 SGHAT and CDR2 FQNNGV. V lost 4 bases, J lost 3 bases, and 9 bases stayed unmatched. This CDR3 has 16 amino acids. The CDR3 region has the DNA TGTGCCAGCAGCTCGTATCAGGGGGTGCTCTACAATGAGCAGTTCTTC. Translating gives CASSSYQGVLYNEQFF.

The V gene is TRBV5-1, the J gene TRBJ2-7; 9 nucleotides agree with TRBD2. Germline CDR1 SGHRS, CDR2 YFSETQ. V lost 0 bases, J lost 7 bases, and 8 bases stayed unmatched. The CDR3 is 15 amino acids. The CDR3 spells CASSLAAGGPREQYF. CDR3 in DNA: TGCGCCAGCAGCTTGGCGGCGGGAGGGCCGAGAGAGCAGTACTTC.

This clone showed up just once. The rearrangement uses TRBV12-3 or TRBV12-4 and TRBJ2-7, with D uncertain. V shed 6 bases and J shed 3 bases, with 12 bases lying between them. CDR3 size: 13 residues. CDR3 sequence reads: CASSATGRYEQYF. The CDR3 coding sequence is TGTGCCAGCAGCGCGACGGGTCGCTACGAGCAGTACTTC.

The chain carries TRBV30 and TRBJ1-2, with D tentatively TRBD1 (5 bases). This CDR3 has 14 residues. Trimming took off 5 bases at V and 8 bases at J, with 21 bases between the two ends. CDR1 GTSNPN and CDR2 SVGIG come from the germline V gene (reference sequence). The CDR3 reads CAWRQRFNLEGYTF. The CDR3 DNA sequence: TGTGCCTGGCGACAGCGTTTCAACTTGGAAGGCTACACCTTC.

V gene TRBV5-1 combines with J gene TRBJ2-7; 10 bases line up with TRBD2. Looked up from germline, CDR1 is SGHRS and CDR2 is YFSETQ. There are 14 residues in the CDR3. Germline trimming cut 4 bases from V and 4 bases from J; bases unmatched to any gene: 5. This CDR3 reads CASSISGRAYEQYF. The CDR3 DNA sequence: TGCGCCAGCAGCATAAGCGGGAGGGCGTACGAGCAGTACTTC.

The chain employs TRBV7-9 and TRBJ1-1; no firm D call. Germline V lookup: CDR1 SEHNR, CDR2 FQNEAQ (reference sequence). CDR3 length: 13 amino acids. Trimming took off 6 bases at V and 0 bases at J, with 8 bases between the two ends. CDR3 DNA sequence: TGTGCCAGCAGTCCAACTATGAACACTGAAGCTTTCTTT. This gives the protein CASSPTMNTEAFF.

This clone was counted a few times. The V call is TRBV4-2, the J call TRBJ2-5; tentatively, D is TRBD1 (6 bases). V was trimmed by 0 bases and J by 5 bases, leaving 16 bases between them. The CDR3 runs 16 residues. From germline, CDR1 is LGHNA and CDR2 YNFKEQ. The CDR3 reads CASSQEWGRKGETQYF. The DNA for the CDR3 is TGTGCCAGCAGCCAAGAATGGGGGCGGAAGGGTGAGACCCAGTACTTC.

The chain uses TRBV6-4 and TRBJ2-7; tentatively, D is TRBD1 (5 bases). The germline gives CDR1 MRHNA, CDR2 SNTAGT. The CDR3 has 18 residues. Trimming stripped 4 bases from V and 0 bases from J, with 22 bases between. The CDR3 spells CASSASPFSGIDSYEQYF. The CDR3 DNA is TGTGCCAGCAGTGCCTCCCCTTTTTCAGGGATCGACTCCTACGAGCAGTACTTC.

The genes are TRBV5-1 and TRBJ1-4, with TRBD1 as a possible D gene (6 bases). CDR3 length: 13 amino acids. V was cut by 1 base and J by 8 bases, with 9 bases left in between. Germline values: CDR1 SGHRS, CDR2 YFSETQ. The CDR3 loop is CASSLPGEEKLFF. For the CDR3, the DNA is TGCGCCAGCAGCTTGCCAGGGGAGGAAAAACTGTTTTTT.